The 4 T cell receptor beta chains presented below share a single source sample, sequenced in a study of CD8+ T cells in alopecia areata. Isolated RNA was reverse transcribed into cDNA used as the sequencing template. The method was immunoSEQ multiplex PCR; TCRdb's version includes in-frame clones alone and lacks a portion of them. The table shows about 140,000 clones, with about 86% occurring only once. Treatment specified: oral pan-JAK inhibitor, 5-10 mg twice daily. This sample comprised CD8+ T cells sorted from blood, obtained at week 4, from a patient treated with tofacitinib. All receptors come from a human donor with alopecia areata.

The DNA for the CDR3 is TGTGCCAGCAGCCAAGGGGACAGCACAGATACGCAGTATTTT. It translates to CASSQGDSTDTQYF. The V gene is TRBV4-2, the J gene TRBJ2-3, with D perhaps matching TRBD1 or TRBD2 (5 bases each). CDR1 LGHNA and CDR2 YNFKEQ come from the germline V gene. The CDR3 runs 14 residues. V was shortened by 1 base and J by 0 bases, with 5 bases between the two germline ends.

CDR3 sequence reads: CASSLWSGTGAGELFF. The CDR3 DNA reads TGTGCCAGCAGTTTATGGTCAGGGACTGGGGCCGGGGAGCTGTTTTTT. The gene calls are TRBV27 and TRBJ2-2; D may be TRBD2 (6 bases). Trimming shortened V by 1 base and J by 6 bases, and 15 bases separated the two germline ends. The germline V gene encodes CDR1 MNHEY and CDR2 SMNVEV (reference sequence). This CDR3 has 16 amino acids.

The chain is built from TRBV29-1 and TRBJ2-7, with 7 bases matching TRBD1. The germline V gene encodes CDR1 SQVTM and CDR2 ANQGSEA. V lost 6 bases, J lost 0 bases, and 11 bases stayed unmatched. The CDR3 is 15 amino acids. CDR3 in amino acids: CSVLDPDRHSYEQYF. CDR3 bases: TGCAGCGTGTTGGACCCGGACAGGCACTCCTACGAGCAGTACTTC.

CDR3 nucleotides: TGCGCCAGCAGTCAATCGGGGCAGAGCGGAATGAGCTCCTACAATGAGCAGTTCTTC. It yields the protein CASSQSGQSGMSSYNEQFF. The V gene is TRBV23-1, the J gene TRBJ2-1; either TRBD1 or TRBD2 may fit D (5 bases each). TRBV23-1 is flagged as an ORF with uncertain function. This CDR3 has 19 amino acids. Trimming pared 0 bases from V and 0 bases from J, leaving 18 bases between.